The rows below give T cell receptor beta chains drawn from one sample of a study of blood T cell repertoires in COVID-19. Profiling relied on immunoSEQ multiplex PCR, and the TCRdb table lists in-frame clones only, not all of them. The sample holds 100,000 to 150,000 clones, around nine tenths seen once. Sequencing was carried out using peripheral blood. Source of these receptors: an elderly woman with acute or convalescent COVID-19. Each CDR3 is given with its conserved first and last residue. A D gene is named only where the DNA matches it firmly. Clone size appears in some rows only: once, few, many, or a class for an expanded clone.

CDR3 length: 15
D gene: -
clone size: -
V gene: TRBV2
J gene: TRBJ1-4
CDR3 protein: CASSVEWGGNGKLFF
CDR3 DNA: TGTGCCAGCAGTGTGGAGTGGGGCGGGAATGGAAAACTGTTTTTT

CDR3 length: 16
D gene: TRBD1
clone size: -
V gene: TRBV24-1
J gene: TRBJ1-5
CDR3 protein: CATSDRDRGSDQPQHF
CDR3 DNA: TGTGCCACCAGTGATCGGGACAGGGGTTCTGATCAGCCCCAGCATTTT

CDR3 length: 15
D gene: -
clone size: -
V gene: TRBV7-3
J gene: TRBJ1-2
CDR3 protein: CASSPQGSTWDGYTF
CDR3 DNA: TGTGCCAGCAGCCCCCAAGGATCGACTTGGGATGGCTACACCTTC

CDR3 length: 16
D gene: TRBD1
clone size: -
V gene: TRBV13
J gene: TRBJ2-7
CDR3 protein: CASSLAERGLSYEQYF
CDR3 DNA: TGTGCCAGCAGCTTGGCAGAGAGGGGGCTATCCTACGAGCAGTACTTC

CDR3 length: 14
D gene: -
clone size: -
V gene: TRBV2
J gene: TRBJ1-6
CDR3 protein: CASRETSYNSPLHF
CDR3 DNA: TGTGCCAGCAGAGAGACAAGCTATAATTCACCCCTCCACTTT

CDR3 length: 16
D gene: -
clone size: -
V gene: TRBV10-3
J gene: TRBJ2-2
CDR3 protein: CAISESGGANTGELFF
CDR3 DNA: TGTGCCATCAGTGAGTCAGGGGGGGCGAACACCGGGGAGCTGTTTTTT

CDR3 length: 12
D gene: -
clone size: -
V gene: TRBV28
J gene: TRBJ1-1
CDR3 protein: CASILKGAAAFF
CDR3 DNA: TGTGCCAGCATACTAAAAGGGGCAGCAGCTTTCTTT

CDR3 length: 16
D gene: TRBD2
clone size: -
V gene: TRBV3-1/TRBV3-2
J gene: TRBJ2-7
CDR3 protein: CASSRGWAGESYEQYF
CDR3 DNA: TGTGCCAGCAGCCGAGGGTGGGCGGGGGAGTCCTACGAGCAGTACTTC

CDR3 length: 15
D gene: TRBD1
clone size: once
V gene: TRBV28
J gene: TRBJ2-4
CDR3 protein: CASSTGGLAKNIQYF
CDR3 DNA: TGTGCCAGCAGCACAGGGGGGTTGGCCAAAAACATTCAGTACTTC

CDR3 length: 15
D gene: TRBD2
clone size: -
V gene: TRBV4-3
J gene: TRBJ2-3
CDR3 protein: CASSRSLAGGDTQYF
CDR3 DNA: TGCGCCAGCAGCCGCAGCCTAGCGGGGGGTGATACGCAGTATTTT

CDR3 length: 13
D gene: TRBD2
clone size: -
V gene: TRBV6-5
J gene: TRBJ2-3
CDR3 protein: CASTTSGEETQYF
CDR3 DNA: TGTGCCAGCACGACTAGCGGGGAAGAGACGCAGTATTTT

CDR3 length: 15
D gene: -
clone size: -
V gene: TRBV5-1
J gene: TRBJ2-5
CDR3 protein: CASSWVLDSKETQYF
CDR3 DNA: TGCGCCAGCAGCTGGGTTTTGGACAGCAAAGAGACCCAGTACTTC

CDR3 length: 14
D gene: TRBD1
clone size: -
V gene: TRBV18
J gene: TRBJ2-5
CDR3 protein: CASSGTGSLKTQYF
CDR3 DNA: TGTGCCAGCTCCGGGACAGGGTCTTTGAAGACCCAGTACTTC

CDR3 length: 13
D gene: -
clone size: -
V gene: TRBV28
J gene: TRBJ2-3
CDR3 protein: CASSPRGVHTQYF
CDR3 DNA: TGTGCCAGCAGCCCCCGCGGGGTACATACGCAGTATTTT

CDR3 length: 16
D gene: TRBD1
clone size: -
V gene: TRBV19
J gene: TRBJ1-6
CDR3 protein: CATRLIGQGDNSPLHF
CDR3 DNA: TGTGCCACTCGTCTTATCGGACAGGGTGATAATTCACCCCTCCACTTT

CDR3 length: 18
D gene: TRBD2
clone size: -
V gene: TRBV4-2
J gene: TRBJ2-1
CDR3 protein: CASSQAASGRSSYNEQFF
CDR3 DNA: TGTGCCAGCAGCCAAGCAGCTAGCGGGCGCAGCTCCTACAATGAGCAGTTCTTC

CDR3 length: 14
D gene: -
clone size: -
V gene: TRBV3-1/TRBV3-2
J gene: TRBJ1-3
CDR3 protein: CASSQANSGNTIYF
CDR3 DNA: TGTGCCAGCAGCCAAGCCAACTCTGGAAACACCATATATTTT

CDR3 length: 19
D gene: -
clone size: -
V gene: TRBV7-8
J gene: TRBJ2-1
CDR3 protein: CASSLRGLAEKSSYNEQFF
CDR3 DNA: TGTGCCAGCAGCTTACGGGGGCTAGCGGAAAAAAGCTCCTACAATGAGCAGTTCTTC

CDR3 length: 12
D gene: -
clone size: -
V gene: TRBV5-5
J gene: TRBJ1-1
CDR3 protein: CASSFAGFEAFF
CDR3 DNA: TGTGCCAGCAGCTTTGCGGGGTTTGAAGCTTTCTTT

CDR3 length: 17
D gene: TRBD2
clone size: once
V gene: TRBV19
J gene: TRBJ2-3
CDR3 protein: CASSPGLAVKSTDTQYF
CDR3 DNA: TGTGCCAGTTCTCCGGGACTAGCGGTTAAAAGCACAGATACGCAGTATTTT

CDR3 length: 16
D gene: -
clone size: -
V gene: TRBV9
J gene: TRBJ2-3
CDR3 protein: CASSARQGPGTDTQYF
CDR3 DNA: TGTGCCAGCAGCGCCCGGCAGGGGCCGGGCACAGATACGCAGTATTTT

CDR3 length: 14
D gene: -
clone size: -
V gene: TRBV21-1
J gene: TRBJ1-2
CDR3 protein: CASSGREVKGGYTF
CDR3 DNA: TGTGCCAGCAGCGGCAGGGAGGTAAAGGGGGGCTACACCTTC

CDR3 length: 16
D gene: TRBD1
clone size: -
V gene: TRBV6-2/TRBV6-3
J gene: TRBJ1-3
CDR3 protein: CASSRLTGTTGNTIYF
CDR3 DNA: TGTGCCAGCAGTCGACTGACAGGGACCACTGGAAACACCATATATTTT

CDR3 length: 16
D gene: TRBD1
clone size: -
V gene: TRBV4-1
J gene: TRBJ1-2
CDR3 protein: CASSQETGRSNYGYTF
CDR3 DNA: TGCGCCAGCAGCCAAGAGACAGGGCGATCTAACTATGGCTACACCTTC

CDR3 length: 14
D gene: TRBD1
clone size: -
V gene: TRBV6-5
J gene: TRBJ2-3
CDR3 protein: CASRTGSITDTQYF
CDR3 DNA: TGTGCCAGCAGGACAGGGTCAATCACAGATACGCAGTATTTT

CDR3 length: 14
D gene: TRBD1
clone size: -
V gene: TRBV7-3
J gene: TRBJ2-5
CDR3 protein: CASSPDRETETQYF
CDR3 DNA: TGTGCCAGCAGCCCAGACAGGGAGACTGAGACCCAGTACTTC

CDR3 length: 15
D gene: -
clone size: -
V gene: TRBV6-5
J gene: TRBJ2-5
CDR3 protein: CASSANQGNGETQYF
CDR3 DNA: TGTGCCAGCAGCGCGAACCAGGGTAACGGTGAGACCCAGTACTTC

CDR3 length: 13
D gene: -
clone size: -
V gene: TRBV28
J gene: TRBJ1-2
CDR3 protein: CASRPTGLDGYTF
CDR3 DNA: TGTGCCAGCAGGCCAACAGGGTTGGATGGCTACACCTTC

CDR3 length: 12
D gene: TRBD1
clone size: -
V gene: TRBV7-9
J gene: TRBJ2-1
CDR3 protein: CASSLGGQGRVF
CDR3 DNA: TGTGCCAGCAGCTTAGGGGGACAGGGAAGGGTCTTC

CDR3 length: 15
D gene: TRBD1
clone size: -
V gene: TRBV19
J gene: TRBJ2-1
CDR3 protein: CASSVRDRATNEQFF
CDR3 DNA: TGTGCCAGTAGTGTCCGGGACAGGGCTACCAATGAGCAGTTCTTC

CDR3 length: 15
D gene: -
clone size: -
V gene: TRBV6-1
J gene: TRBJ1-2
CDR3 protein: CASSEGAGLNYGYTF
CDR3 DNA: TGTGCCAGCAGTGAAGGGGCAGGGCTTAACTATGGCTACACCTTC

CDR3 length: 15
D gene: TRBD1
clone size: -
V gene: TRBV5-4
J gene: TRBJ2-4
CDR3 protein: CASSLVGQGTNIQYF
CDR3 DNA: TGTGCCAGCAGCTTGGTTGGACAGGGAACAAACATTCAGTACTTC

CDR3 length: 14
D gene: -
clone size: -
V gene: TRBV28
J gene: TRBJ1-1
CDR3 protein: CASISPGAATEAFF
CDR3 DNA: TGTGCCAGCATTTCCCCAGGGGCGGCCACTGAAGCTTTCTTT

CDR3 length: 17
D gene: TRBD2
clone size: -
V gene: TRBV3-1/TRBV3-2
J gene: TRBJ2-5
CDR3 protein: CASSPVTSGANQETQYF
CDR3 DNA: TGTGCCAGCAGCCCCGTGACTAGCGGGGCAAATCAAGAGACCCAGTACTTC

CDR3 length: 16
D gene: TRBD1
clone size: -
V gene: TRBV7-9
J gene: TRBJ1-1
CDR3 protein: CASSLGGQGANTEAFF
CDR3 DNA: TGTGCCAGCAGCTTAGGGGGACAGGGGGCGAACACTGAAGCTTTCTTT

CDR3 length: 19
D gene: -
clone size: -
V gene: TRBV18
J gene: TRBJ1-2
CDR3 protein: CASSPGPYLVAGQNYGYTF
CDR3 DNA: TGTGCCAGCTCACCTGGGCCCTACCTAGTGGCAGGACAAAACTATGGCTACACCTTC

CDR3 length: 14
D gene: TRBD1
clone size: -
V gene: TRBV5-1
J gene: TRBJ1-5
CDR3 protein: CASSEGQGDQPQHF
CDR3 DNA: TGCGCCAGCAGCGAAGGACAGGGAGATCAGCCCCAGCATTTT

CDR3 length: 20
D gene: TRBD1
clone size: -
V gene: TRBV3-1/TRBV3-2
J gene: TRBJ1-5
CDR3 protein: CASSQDRTGTGGVVDQPQHF
CDR3 DNA: TGTGCCAGCAGCCAAGATCGTACCGGGACAGGGGGGGTCGTGGATCAGCCCCAGCATTTT

CDR3 length: 15
D gene: -
clone size: -
V gene: TRBV6-1
J gene: TRBJ1-5
CDR3 protein: CASSESNGSGQPQHF
CDR3 DNA: TGTGCCAGCAGTGAATCAAACGGGTCCGGTCAGCCCCAGCATTTT

CDR3 length: 12
D gene: -
clone size: -
V gene: TRBV28
J gene: TRBJ1-2
CDR3 protein: CGGGSPVYGYTF
CDR3 DNA: TGCGGGGGAGGCAGTCCCGTCTATGGCTACACCTTC

CDR3 length: 14
D gene: -
clone size: few
V gene: TRBV12-2
J gene: TRBJ1-6
CDR3 protein: CASRLVSEDSPLHF
CDR3 DNA: TGTGCAAGTCGCTTAGTATCGGAGGACTCACCCCTCCACTTT

CDR3 length: 13
D gene: -
clone size: -
V gene: TRBV19
J gene: TRBJ1-1
CDR3 protein: CASSISADLGAFF
CDR3 DNA: TGTGCCAGTAGTATTTCCGCAGATCTAGGAGCTTTCTTT